This is a list of T cell receptor beta chains from one sample in a study of neurological immune-mediated disorders. MiXCR was run by TCRdb on the 5' RACE reads, yielding one entry per CDR3 protein. The profile shows roughly 34,000 distinct CDR3 sequences, 10% to 15% of them singletons. The sample taken for sequencing was PBMCs. These receptors all stem from a middle-aged woman in good health. Both conserved end residues are part of each CDR3. The D gene is left open where the match is weak. Where a row states a size, it is once, few, many or the class of an expanded clone; other rows omit it.

length	V	D	size	J	CDR3	DNA
11	TRBV14	-	many	TRBJ1-1	CASSQGSRAFF	TGTGCCAGCAGCCAAGGATCTCGAGCTTTCTTT
15	TRBV9	-	many	TRBJ1-1	CASSPDVRMNTEAFF	TGTGCCAGCAGCCCAGACGTACGCATGAACACTGAAGCTTTCTTT
13	TRBV29-1	-	many	TRBJ1-1	CSVGRLMNTEAFF	TGCAGCGTTGGAAGGCTCATGAACACTGAAGCTTTCTTT
13	TRBV5-1	-	-	TRBJ2-2	CASSLGMSSELFF	TGCGCCAGCAGCTTGGGAATGTCCAGTGAGCTGTTTTTT
15	TRBV25-1	-	few	TRBJ2-1	CASSGQDRYYNEQFF	TGTGCCAGCAGTGGCCAGGACAGATACTACAATGAGCAGTTCTTC
15	TRBV27	-	many	TRBJ2-1	CASSLSGSHRHEQFF	TGTGCCAGCAGTTTATCAGGCTCCCACAGGCATGAGCAGTTCTTC
15	TRBV7-2	TRBD2	many	TRBJ2-1	CASSDPSGGVNEQFF	TGTGCCAGCAGCGACCCTAGCGGGGGGGTCAATGAGCAGTTCTTC
15	TRBV5-6	-	many	TRBJ1-1	CASSIQGQWNTEAFF	TGTGCCAGCAGCATACAGGGACAATGGAACACTGAAGCTTTCTTT
14	TRBV7-9	-	many	TRBJ2-5	CASSDRTNGETQYF	TGTGCCAGCAGCGACAGGACAAACGGAGAGACCCAGTACTTC
13	TRBV6-5	-	many	TRBJ2-7	CASSYSLDYEQYF	TGTGCCAGCAGTTACTCGTTAGATTACGAGCAGTACTTC
15	TRBV7-3	TRBD2	many	TRBJ2-5	CASSLNLAGLETQYF	TGTGCCAGCAGCTTAAACCTAGCGGGGTTGGAGACCCAGTACTTC
15	TRBV5-6	-	many	TRBJ2-1	CASSPGLVPHNEQFF	TGTGCCAGCAGCCCTGGTCTAGTCCCCCACAATGAGCAGTTCTTC
13	TRBV15	-	many	TRBJ1-5	CATSRDPVQPQHF	TGTGCCACCAGCAGAGATCCTGTTCAGCCCCAGCATTTT
14	TRBV5-1	-	many	TRBJ2-3	CASSSGGARDTQYF	TGCGCCAGCAGCTCGGGCGGGGCTAGAGATACGCAGTATTTT
15	TRBV5-1	TRBD2	few	TRBJ2-1	CASSLTSGGYNEQFF	TGCGCCAGCAGCCTGACTAGCGGGGGGTACAATGAGCAGTTCTTC
18	TRBV12-3/TRBV12-4	-	many	TRBJ2-5	CASSYEPGLGSGQETQYF	TGTGCCAGCAGTTACGAGCCCGGGTTGGGGTCAGGCCAAGAGACCCAGTACTTC
13	TRBV7-2	-	medium-sized	TRBJ2-7	CASSLFRSYEQYF	TGTGCCAGCAGCTTATTCAGATCCTACGAGCAGTACTTC
14	TRBV20-1	-	many	TRBJ2-3	CSARWDPELDTQYF	TGCAGTGCTAGATGGGACCCGGAGTTGGATACGCAGTATTTT
13	TRBV19	-	many	TRBJ2-7	CASSITGPYEQYF	TGTGCCAGTAGTATTACGGGGCCCTACGAGCAGTACTTC
14	TRBV7-2	-	-	TRBJ1-4	CASSFDATNEKLFF	TGTGCCAGCAGCTTTGATGCAACTAATGAAAAACTGTTTTTT
16	TRBV4-3	TRBD1	many	TRBJ1-5	CASSQDPTGDDQPQHF	TGCGCCAGCAGCCAAGACCCGACAGGGGACGATCAGCCCCAGCATTTT
13	TRBV20-1	TRBD2	-	TRBJ2-7	CSASGDYSYEQYF	TGCAGTGCTAGTGGGGACTACTCCTACGAGCAGTACTTC
14	TRBV20-1	-	many	TRBJ1-5	CSARQDYSNQPQHF	TGCAGTGCCCGGCAGGACTATAGCAATCAGCCCCAGCATTTT
17	TRBV20-1	TRBD2	many	TRBJ2-1	CSARAGLAGRSYNEQFF	TGCAGTGCTAGAGCCGGACTAGCGGGACGCTCCTACAATGAGCAGTTCTTC